Listed below are T cell receptor beta chains from one sample, sequenced in a study of blood T cell repertoires in COVID-19. Using immunoSEQ multiplex PCR, the repertoire was profiled, and TCRdb retains in-frame clones only, with some absent. The table includes tens of thousands of clones, 65% to 90% detected once. The material sequenced was peripheral blood. Receptors were obtained from an older man with acute or convalescent COVID-19. Each CDR3 is given with its conserved first and last residue. Fields, in order: D gene, J gene, V gene, CDR3 protein. D genes are given only for firm matches.

.,TRBJ2-3,TRBV18,CASSPFSTSTDTQYF
TRBD1,TRBJ1-1,TRBV2,CASSEAGAGGTEAFF
.,TRBJ1-5,TRBV7-2,CASRLRGAGNQPQHF
TRBD2,TRBJ2-5,TRBV29-1,CSVVLGLAGGEETQYF
.,TRBJ2-5,TRBV28,CASRRDVETQYF
.,TRBJ1-3,TRBV15,CATSRGSSGNTIYF
TRBD2,TRBJ2-1,TRBV5-4,CASSPASGSLSYNEQFF
TRBD2,TRBJ2-2,TRBV7-2,CASSLAIGLAGGGNTGELFF
.,TRBJ2-1,TRBV5-1,CASSLETGRYNEQFF
TRBD1,TRBJ1-6,TRBV6-5,CASRTTGENSPLHF
.,TRBJ1-1,TRBV9,CASSVDGGGSTEAFF
TRBD1,TRBJ2-7,TRBV28,CASKLTGGPYEQYF
.,TRBJ1-1,TRBV5-1,CASSLGLGGEAFF
.,TRBJ1-1,TRBV19,CASSQAPSSVLAEAFF
.,TRBJ1-5,TRBV5-5,CASSLAGSNQPQHF
.,TRBJ2-2,TRBV10-1,CASILTQSGGTGELFF
TRBD2,TRBJ2-3,TRBV4-3,CASSQEIAGTSIDTQYF
TRBD1,TRBJ2-7,TRBV27,CASSPRGQGALGEQYF
.,TRBJ2-7,TRBV7-2,CASSRDISSYEQYF
TRBD1,TRBJ2-7,TRBV19,CASSIGQGTYEQYF
.,TRBJ1-5,TRBV5-1,CASSFDSGSDQPQHF
.,TRBJ2-1,TRBV5-4,CASSLVSSYNEQFF
TRBD1,TRBJ1-1,TRBV23-1,CASSQQPGQDPTEAFF
TRBD1,TRBJ2-7,TRBV5-1,CASSRGTVPYEQYF
TRBD1,TRBJ1-1,TRBV9,CASRGGQENTEAFF